These 3 T cell receptor beta chains came from one sample sequenced in a study of TIL therapy for anti-PD-1-resistant metastatic lung cancer. Time point noted: pre-treatment sample, taken before nivolumab and TIL therapy. The tumor samples were excised metastases, mostly pleural nodules or supraclavicular lymph nodes. Sequencing used immunoSEQ v3. The assay was immunoSEQ multiplex PCR, and TCRdb's table has in-frame clones only and misses some. The sample holds 9,500 to 15,000 clones, roughly 58% seen once. Sequenced material: tumor tissue, taken at baseline. The receptors originated from a person between 30 and 80 years old with non-small cell lung cancer.

V gene TRBV28 combines with J gene TRBJ1-2; TRBD1 aligns across 7 bases. Looked up from germline, CDR1 is MDHEN and CDR2 is SYDVKM. V trimming: 8 bases; J trimming: 2 bases; junction bases outside the gene matches: 8. There are 14 residues in the CDR3. CDR3 nucleotide sequence: TGTGCCAGCCGCAAGAGGGGGCGAAACTATGGCTACACCTTC. As protein: CASRKRGRNYGYTF.

Relative to its sample, this clone is medium-sized. This sequence joins TRBV10-1 and TRBJ2-2; 10 positions match TRBD1. This CDR3 contains 14 residues. The V gene end was trimmed by 10 bases and the J gene end by 4 bases; junction bases not matched to a gene: 6. In germline, CDR1 is WNHNN, CDR2 SYGVQD (reference sequence). The CDR3 loop is CAIGTGVTTGELFF. Here the CDR3 DNA reads TGCGCCATCGGGACAGGGGTTACCACCGGGGAGCTGTTTTTT.

The gene calls are TRBV7-2 and TRBJ1-1; maybe TRBD1 (5 bases). The CDR3 length is 15 residues. V lost 5 bases and J lost 11, with 24 bases in between. The germline V gene encodes CDR1 SGHTA and CDR2 FQGNSA. The CDR3 DNA sequence: TGTGCCAGCAGCACCCGACCGGGACCCATTGTCGGGGCTTTCTTT. Translating gives CASSTRPGPIVGAFF.